The 25 T cell receptor beta chains below come from one sample, sequenced in a study of T cell repertoires in aging, cancer and after chemotherapy. TCR beta rearrangements were amplified from peripheral blood genomic DNA. A mixed TRB-A/B primer pool amplified rearranged TRB by multiplex touch-down PCR. In TCRdb, the multiplex PCR reads were re-called with MiXCR into one record per CDR3 protein. The table has 10,000 to 11,000 distinct CDR3 sequences, about 40% seen once. The sequenced sample was blood. Receptors were obtained from a human donor in good health.

This clonotype was seen only a few times. The J gene is TRBJ2-2, the V gene TRBV11-2; the D is unclear. The CDR3 runs 12 residues. CDR1 is SGHAT, CDR2 FQNNGV, per germline. V gave up 5 bases and J gave up 8 bases, with 9 bases separating them. CDR3 DNA sequence: TGTGCCAGCAGCCCGCTGATGGGGGAGCTGTTTTTT. This codes for CASSPLMGELFF.

This chain uses TRBV6-1 with TRBJ1-6; D is unclear. The CDR3 contains 15 residues. The ends were cut back, 5 bases at V and 10 bases at J, with 18 bases in the middle. Germline CDR1 reads MNHNS; CDR2 reads SASEGT. CDR3 sequence: CASSLSPGNGSPLHF. Here the CDR3 DNA reads TGTGCCAGCAGTTTATCGCCCGGGAACGGATCACCCCTCCACTTT.

Only a few counts were recorded for this clonotype. This chain joins TRBV6-2 or TRBV6-3 and TRBJ1-2; TRBD1 agrees at 11 bases. Trimming removed 3 bases from V and 2 bases from J; junction bases left unmatched: 5. Germline CDR1 and CDR2: MNHEY and SVGEGT. The CDR3 covers 16 residues. The CDR3 protein is CASSYPGQGANYGYTF. In DNA, the CDR3 is TGTGCCAGCAGTTATCCCGGACAGGGGGCGAACTATGGCTACACCTTC.

A few counts support this clonotype. The V call is TRBV7-6, the J call TRBJ2-1, with 11 bases aligning to TRBD2. CDR1 is SGHVS and CDR2 is FNYEAQ in the germline V gene. J was trimmed by 3 bases and V by 5 bases; bases with no gene match: 6. The CDR3 sequence is 16 residues long. The CDR3 DNA sequence: TGTGCCAGCAGCCGCACCCTAGCGGGGGGCTACAATGAGCAGTTCTTC. The encoded protein is CASSRTLAGGYNEQFF.

This sequence joins TRBV20-1 and TRBJ1-4; 7 nucleotides line up with TRBD1. Trimming cost V 3 bases and J 5 bases; bases outside gene matches: 3. Germline V gene data show CDR1 as DFQATT and CDR2 as SNEGSKA (reference sequence). The CDR3 runs 13 residues. In DNA form, the CDR3 reads TGCAGTGCTAGGACAGGGAGGAATGAAAAACTGTTTTTT. Translation: CSARTGRNEKLFF.

This clonotype is medium-sized (0.01 to 0.1%) in the sample. The chain is built from TRBV30 and TRBJ1-2, with 10 positions matching TRBD1. CDR1 and CDR2 (germline): GTSNPN, SVGIG (reference sequence). The CDR3 loop spans 13 amino acids. The J segment lost 5 bases and the V segment lost 3 bases, leaving 3 bases of the junction unmatched. The CDR3: CAWRTGGHYGYTF. CDR3 DNA sequence: TGTGCCTGGAGGACAGGGGGCCATTATGGCTACACCTTC. Full variable domain (remainder filled in from reference TRBV30 and TRBJ1-2): SQTIHQWPATLVQPVGSPLSLECTVEGTSNPNLYWYRQAAGRGLQLLFYSVGIGQISSEVPQNLSASRPQDRQFILSSKKLLLSDSGFYLCAWRTGGHYGYTFGSGTRLTVV.

This clonotype showed up just once. One end of the junction is discordant with germline, which a read error may explain. The V call is TRBV6-1, the J call TRBJ1-6, with TRBD1 as a possible D gene (5 bases). CDR3 size: 13 residues. The germline V gene has CDR1 MNHNS and CDR2 SASEGT. The chain's CDR3 is CASSQGVASPLNF. CDR3 sequence (DNA): TGTGCCAGCAGTCAGGGAGTAGCTTCACCCCTCAACTTT.

This chain joins TRBV7-3 and TRBJ1-2; 12 bases align to TRBD1. Germline CDR1 SGHTA, CDR2 FQGTGA. V shed 0 bases and J 8 bases; nucleotides not matched to a gene: 10. The CDR3 is made up of 17 amino acids. The CDR3 is CASSLTGTGGFSDGYTF. The CDR3 DNA reads TGTGCCAGCAGCTTAACGGGGACAGGGGGCTTCTCGGACGGCTACACCTTC.

The chain carries TRBV30 and TRBJ1-3; tentative D call: TRBD1 (5 bases). The CDR3 extends over 12 amino acids. The V gene lost 5 bases and the J gene lost 9 bases, with 14 bases spanning the gap. Germline-derived CDR1 and CDR2 are GTSNPN and SVGIG (reference sequence). The DNA for the CDR3 is TGTGCCTGGGGCGAACTAGGGACCACCATATATTTT. Translation: CAWGELGTTIYF.

This clonotype has just a few counts. The V gene is TRBV19, the J gene TRBJ1-2; D might be TRBD1 (6 bases). V lost 3 bases to trimming and J lost 8 bases, with 16 bases between them. CDR3 length: 14 residues. From germline, CDR1 is LNHDA and CDR2 SQIVND (reference sequence). CDR3 coding DNA: TGTGCCAGTAGTATGGATAGGGGGTCGCGAGGCTACACCTTC. Encoded protein: CASSMDRGSRGYTF.

This clonotype was counted between two and nine times. The chain links TRBV27 to TRBJ1-1; D remains unclear. The CDR3 runs to 15 residues. Germline CDR1 MNHEY, CDR2 SMNVEV (reference sequence). V was shortened by 3 bases and J by 2 bases, with 13 bases between the two germline ends. CDR3 nucleotides: TGTGCCAGCAGTTTTCGGTCCCCTATTAACACTGAAGCTTTCTTT. Protein: CASSFRSPINTEAFF.

The rearrangement joins TRBV11-2 to TRBJ2-2; D not resolved. V was clipped by 5 bases and J by 1 base, with 5 bases between them. CDR3 length: 13 amino acids. CDR1 is SGHAT and CDR2 is FQNNGV in the germline V gene. The CDR3 bases are TGTGCCAGCAGCCCTGAGAACACCGGGGAGCTGTTTTTT. It specifies CASSPENTGELFF.

This chain links TRBV7-3 with TRBJ2-3, with D tentatively TRBD2 (6 bases). V shed 2 bases and J shed 0 bases, with 9 bases lying between them. This CDR3 is 15 amino acids long. The germline CDR1 and CDR2 sequences are SGHTA and FQGTGA. DNA for the CDR3: TGTGCCAGCAGCTTAGGGGGGTATAGCACAGATACGCAGTATTTT. The encoded protein is CASSLGGYSTDTQYF.

This clonotype was seen more than once but under ten times. The chain has TRBV6-1 and TRBJ1-5, with D possibly TRBD1 on 5 matching bases. From germline, CDR1 is MNHNS and CDR2 SASEGT. The CDR3 is 14 residues long. V lost 6 bases and J lost 3, with 12 bases in between. The CDR3 coding sequence is TGTGCCAGCAGACCAGGGTTGGACAATCAGCCCCAGCATTTT. Its translation is CASRPGLDNQPQHF.

This sequence joins TRBV15 and TRBJ2-5; D unresolved. Germline CDR1 LNHNV, CDR2 YYDKDF (reference sequence). V shed 0 bases and J shed 2 bases, with 10 bases lying between them. CDR3 size: 15 residues. The CDR3 is CATSRDQGPQETQYF. CDR3 nucleotides: TGTGCCACCAGCAGAGATCAAGGGCCTCAAGAGACCCAGTACTTC.

The chain employs TRBV6-9 and TRBJ1-6, with D perhaps TRBD1 (5 bases). Trimming shortened V by 10 bases and J by 8 bases, and 21 bases separated the two germline ends. Looked up from germline, CDR1 is MNHGY and CDR2 is SVAAGI. The CDR3 extends over 15 amino acids. The CDR3 nucleotides read TGTGCCATTAGGGACCGGGCCAAGTCCTATTCACCCCTCCACTTT. This encodes CAIRDRAKSYSPLHF.

This clonotype showed up just a few times. V is TRBV5-4 and J is TRBJ2-2; D unresolved. The V gene's germline CDR1 is SGHNT and CDR2 YYREEE (reference sequence). The V and J ends lost 1 base and 0 bases respectively, with 4 bases between them. CDR3 size: 14 residues. As DNA, the CDR3 is TGTGCCAGCAGCTTGCCGTCGAACACCGGGGAGCTGTTTTTT. Translation gives CASSLPSNTGELFF. Full variable domain (remainder filled in from reference TRBV5-4 and TRBJ2-2): ETGVTQSPTHLIKTRGQQVTLRCSSQSGHNTVSWYQQALGQGPQFIFQYYREEENGRGNFPPRFSGLQFPNYSSELNVNALELDDSALYLCASSLPSNTGELFFGEGSRLTVL.

The sample holds a few counts of this clonotype. The chain employs TRBV19 and TRBJ2-7, with unresolved D. Trimming removed 4 bases from V and 0 bases from J, with 13 bases in between. The CDR3 has 15 residues. CDR1 and CDR2 from the germline V gene are LNHDA and SQIVND (reference sequence). The CDR3 protein is CASSTRLGGSYEQYF. The CDR3 nucleotides read TGTGCCAGTAGTACCCGGCTGGGCGGCTCCTACGAGCAGTACTTC. Together with reference TRBV19 and TRBJ2-7, the CDR3 gives the full variable domain: DGGITQSPKYLFRKEGQNVTLSCEQNLNHDAMYWYRQDPGQGLRLIYYSQIVNDFQKGDIAEGYSVSREKKESFPLTVTSAQKNPTAFYLCASSTRLGGSYEQYFGPGTRLTVT.

V gene TRBV15 combines with J gene TRBJ1-5; 7 nucleotides line up with TRBD1. Germline V gene sequence: CDR1 LNHNV, CDR2 YYDKDF (reference sequence). The CDR3 length is 17 residues. Losses at the gene ends were 4 bases for V and 4 bases for J; bases not matched to a gene: 13. The CDR3 coding sequence is TGTGCCACCAGCACCGACAGGGCCCAAGGGTGGAATCAGCCCCAGCATTTT. Amino acids: CATSTDRAQGWNQPQHF.

This chain uses TRBV13 with TRBJ1-2, with TRBD1 as a possible D gene (5 bases). CDR3 size: 15 residues. Trimming left V 0 bases short and J 6 bases short, with 14 bases between. In germline, CDR1 is PRHDT, CDR2 FYEKMQ (reference sequence). CDR3 protein: CASSLGLAGNHGYTF. The CDR3 DNA follows: TGTGCCAGCAGCTTAGGCCTGGCAGGGAACCATGGCTACACCTTC.

This clonotype occurred a few times. This chain links TRBV5-6 with TRBJ2-7; D perhaps matches TRBD2 (6 bases). With 0 bases removed from V and 0 bases from J, the gap between germline ends came to 10 bases. This CDR3 has 15 amino acids. Germline V gene data show CDR1 as SGHDT and CDR2 as YYEEEE. The CDR3: CASSLAGAGSYEQYF. In DNA form, the CDR3 reads TGTGCCAGCAGCTTGGCCGGAGCGGGCTCCTACGAGCAGTACTTC.

This clonotype was counted a few times. The chain uses TRBV20-1 and TRBJ1-2, with D possibly matching TRBD1 (5 bases). V lost 3 bases and J lost 2, with 10 bases in between. The CDR3 totals 13 residues. Looked up from germline, CDR1 is DFQATT and CDR2 is SNEGSKA (reference sequence). CDR3 in amino acids: CSASSQGNYGYTF. Here the CDR3 DNA reads TGCAGTGCTAGTTCCCAGGGAAACTATGGCTACACCTTC.

This clonotype was seen a handful of times. This CDR3 reads CASSWTDPKVQPQHF. The CDR3 bases are TGTGCCAGCAGTTGGACGGACCCTAAAGTTCAGCCCCAGCATTTT. This chain connects TRBV6-1 to TRBJ1-5; the D is unclear. Deletions cut 5 bases from V and 6 bases from J, with 17 bases between. The germline gives CDR1 MNHNS, CDR2 SASEGT. The CDR3 is made up of 15 amino acids.

This clonotype was found once. The chain is built from TRBV7-9 and TRBJ1-5; D unresolved. This CDR3 region has 13 residues. Germline CDR1 and CDR2: SEHNR and FQNEAQ (reference sequence). V lost 1 base and J lost 7, with 8 bases in between. The CDR3 loop reads CASSLDRAQPQHF. CDR3 nucleotides: TGTGCCAGCAGCTTAGATAGGGCACAGCCCCAGCATTTT.

The rearrangement links TRBV2 to TRBJ2-5; weak D call: TRBD2 (6 bases). Between the trimmed V and J ends, which lost 5 bases and 5 bases, there was a span of 12 bases. The CDR3 length is 13 residues. The V gene's germline CDR1 is SNHLY and CDR2 FYNNEI. CDR3 residues: CASSRDSRETQYF. The CDR3 DNA follows: TGTGCCAGCAGTAGGGACTCTCGGGAGACCCAGTACTTC.